Following are 12 T cell receptor beta chains from one sample sequenced in a study of blood T cell dynamics during melanoma immunotherapy. Noted time point: week 3, after first cycle of checkpoint inhibitor. Repertoires were generated with immunoSEQ multiplex PCR, while TCRdb's copy carries only in-frame clones and drops some. The sample has 15,000 or so clones; around 91% are singletons. Sample: effector memory CD8+ T cells from blood, taken from a patient treated with checkpoint blockade. The source of these receptors is a human donor with melanoma.

This clone came up a few times. This chain joins TRBV10-1 and TRBJ2-1; 9 bases match TRBD2. The CDR3 runs 17 residues. V lost 0 bases to trimming and J lost 0 bases; unmatched junction nucleotides: 3. Germline loops: CDR1 WNHNN, CDR2 SYGVQD (reference sequence). The CDR3 sequence is CASSESPSGNSYNEQFF. In DNA form, the CDR3 reads TGCGCCAGCAGTGAGTCCCCTAGCGGGAACTCCTACAATGAGCAGTTCTTC.

The chain couples TRBV5-8 to TRBJ1-1; possible D gene TRBD1, 6 bases. The germline gives CDR1 SGHTS, CDR2 YDEGEE. This CDR3 contains 15 residues. The V end was cut by 2 bases, the J end by 0 bases, with 11 bases between. The CDR3 is CASSLIQGMNTEAFF. Here the CDR3 DNA reads TGTGCCAGCAGCTTAATCCAGGGGATGAACACTGAAGCTTTCTTT.

The chain recombines TRBV7-2 with TRBJ1-2; D may be TRBD1 (5 bases). The germline CDR1 and CDR2 sequences are SGHTA and FQGNSA. CDR3 size: 16 residues. V was trimmed by 1 base and J by 2 bases, leaving 14 bases between them. CDR3 DNA: TGTGCCAGCAGCTTAGAGGTAGACAGCTTAAACTATGGCTACACCTTC. It yields the protein CASSLEVDSLNYGYTF.

The rearrangement uses TRBV19 and TRBJ2-1; 9 nucleotides agree with TRBD2. CDR1 and CDR2 from the germline V gene are LNHDA and SQIVND (reference sequence). The CDR3 is 15 amino acids. Unmatched junction bases numbered 7, after V lost 3 bases and J lost 7 bases. CDR3 sequence: CASSILLAGRNEQFF. CDR3 DNA: TGTGCCAGTAGTATCCTTCTAGCGGGACGGAATGAGCAGTTCTTC. The full variable domain, its missing parts supplied by reference TRBV19 and TRBJ2-1, is DGGITQSPKYLFRKEGQNVTLSCEQNLNHDAMYWYRQDPGQGLRLIYYSQIVNDFQKGDIAEGYSVSREKKESFPLTVTSAQKNPTAFYLCASSILLAGRNEQFFGPGTRLTVL.

This chain joins TRBV27 and TRBJ1-1, with TRBD1 as a possible D gene (6 bases). The CDR3 has 11 residues. Trimming left V 3 bases short and J 11 bases short, with 10 bases between. The germline gives CDR1 MNHEY, CDR2 SMNVEV (reference sequence). CDR3 bases: TGTGCCAGCAGTTTCGGGCAGGGGGCTTTCTTT. The encoded protein is CASSFGQGAFF.

The chain employs TRBV5-6 and TRBJ1-5; D unresolved. The CDR3 spans 14 residues. V dropped 4 bases and J dropped 6 bases, with 14 bases sitting between them. The germline V gene has CDR1 SGHDT and CDR2 YYEEEE. Here the CDR3 reads CASSVGVLGQPQHF. The DNA of the CDR3 is TGTGCCAGCAGCGTAGGAGTTTTGGGTCAGCCCCAGCATTTT.

The J gene is TRBJ1-2, the V gene TRBV6-1; D ambiguous. This CDR3 is 16 amino acids long. V was shortened by 0 bases and J by 2 bases, with 13 bases between the two germline ends. CDR1 and CDR2 (germline): MNHNS, SASEGT. CDR3 amino acids: CASSEAPKETNYGYTF. CDR3 nucleotides: TGTGCCAGCAGTGAAGCGCCAAAGGAAACGAACTATGGCTACACCTTC.

The chain recombines TRBV21-1 with TRBJ2-7; the table's D call TRBD2 went unverified against the DNA. TRBV21-1 is reported as a pseudogene. The CDR3 has 14 residues. CDR3 DNA: TGTGCCAGCAGCTCAATGGGAGGGCCCTACGAGCAGTACTTC. Its protein product is CASSSMGGPYEQYF.

The V call is TRBV5-5, the J call TRBJ2-6; TRBD1 or TRBD2 may be the D gene (5 bases each). V lost 0 bases to trimming and J lost 3 bases, with 13 bases between them. In germline, CDR1 is SGHKS, CDR2 YYEKEE (reference sequence). The length of the CDR3 is 17 residues. Here the CDR3 reads CASSLEGLALGANVLTF. CDR3 bases: TGTGCCAGCAGCTTGGAGGGGCTAGCTCTTGGGGCCAACGTCCTGACTTTC.

The chain links TRBV19 to TRBJ1-6; the D is unclear. The CDR3 covers 12 residues. The ends were cut back, 4 bases at V and 5 bases at J, with 3 bases in the middle. The germline CDR1 and CDR2 sequences are LNHDA and SQIVND (reference sequence). CDR3 coding DNA: TGTGCCAGTAGTACTAATAATTCACCCCTCCACTTT. Protein product: CASSTNNSPLHF.

The table lists this clone with a few counts. The chain has TRBV7-9 and TRBJ1-1, with D perhaps matching TRBD1 (5 bases). The CDR3 has 14 amino acids. The germline V gene has CDR1 SEHNR and CDR2 FQNEAQ (reference sequence). Trimming cost V 5 bases and J 4 bases, with 14 bases left between them. The CDR3 nucleotides read TGTGCCAGCAGCCCGACAGTGGATGGCACTGAAGCTTTCTTT. The encoded protein is CASSPTVDGTEAFF.

The chain joins TRBV7-2 to TRBJ2-2; D remains ambiguous. V was shortened by 5 bases and J by 2 bases, with 18 bases between the two germline ends. CDR3 length: 17 amino acids. Germline CDR1 is SGHTA and CDR2 is FQGNSA. CDR3 sequence reads: CASSQPVQTQNTGELFF. CDR3 bases: TGTGCCAGCAGCCAACCCGTCCAGACGCAAAACACCGGGGAGCTGTTTTTT.